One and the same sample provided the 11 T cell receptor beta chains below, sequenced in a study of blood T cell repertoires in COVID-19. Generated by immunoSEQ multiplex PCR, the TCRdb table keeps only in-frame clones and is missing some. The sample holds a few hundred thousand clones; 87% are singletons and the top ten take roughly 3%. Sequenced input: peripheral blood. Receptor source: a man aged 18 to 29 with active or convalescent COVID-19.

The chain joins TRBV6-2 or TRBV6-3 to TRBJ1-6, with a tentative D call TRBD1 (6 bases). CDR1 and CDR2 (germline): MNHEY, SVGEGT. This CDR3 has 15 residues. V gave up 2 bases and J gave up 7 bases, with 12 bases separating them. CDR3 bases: TGTGCCAGCAGTTACCCGGACAGAAACAATTCACCCCTCCACTTT. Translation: CASSYPDRNNSPLHF.

The CDR3 nucleotides are TGTGCCAGCAGTTTGAACACGCTCGATGAACTGTTTTTT. It specifies CASSLNTLDELFF. The chain links TRBV27 to TRBJ1-4; D unclear. CDR3 length equals 13 residues. V was shortened by 3 bases and J by 12 bases, with 14 bases between the two germline ends. CDR1 and CDR2 from the germline V gene are MNHEY and SMNVEV (reference sequence).

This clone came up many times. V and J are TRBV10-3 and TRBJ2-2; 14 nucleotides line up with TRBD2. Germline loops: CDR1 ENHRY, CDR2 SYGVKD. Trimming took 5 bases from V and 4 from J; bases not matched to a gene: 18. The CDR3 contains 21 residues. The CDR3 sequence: CAISKNLPGLAGVQRTGELFF. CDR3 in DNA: TGTGCCATCAGTAAAAACTTACCGGGACTAGCGGGAGTCCAGCGCACCGGGGAGCTGTTTTTT.

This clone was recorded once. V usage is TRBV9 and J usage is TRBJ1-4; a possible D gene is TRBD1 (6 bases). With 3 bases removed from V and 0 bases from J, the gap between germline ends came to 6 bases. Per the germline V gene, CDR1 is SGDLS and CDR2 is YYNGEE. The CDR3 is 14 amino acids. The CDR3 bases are TGTGCCAGCAGCGACAGGGCAACTAATGAAAAACTGTTTTTT. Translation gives CASSDRATNEKLFF.

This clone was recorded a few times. Written as DNA, the CDR3 is TGTGCCAGCAGTGCTAGCGGGGGGGCCACCGGGGAGCTGTTTTTT. This codes for CASSASGGATGELFF. The chain joins TRBV6-4 to TRBJ2-2; 12 bases are shared with TRBD2. Trimming cost V 4 bases and J 4 bases; bases outside gene matches: 1. Germline lookup yields CDR1 MRHNA and CDR2 SNTAGT. This CDR3 contains 15 residues.

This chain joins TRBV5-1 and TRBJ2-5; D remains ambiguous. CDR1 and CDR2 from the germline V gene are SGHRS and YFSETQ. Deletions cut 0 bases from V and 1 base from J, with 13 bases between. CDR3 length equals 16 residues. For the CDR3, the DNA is TGCGCCAGCAGCTTGGCGACAAGGATCGGCCAAGAGACCCAGTACTTC. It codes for CASSLATRIGQETQYF.

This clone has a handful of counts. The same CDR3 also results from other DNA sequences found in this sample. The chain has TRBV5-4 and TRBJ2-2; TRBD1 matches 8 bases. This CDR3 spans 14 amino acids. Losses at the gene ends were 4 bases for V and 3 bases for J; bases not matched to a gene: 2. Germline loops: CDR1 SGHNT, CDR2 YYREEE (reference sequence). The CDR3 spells CASSPGQDTGELFF. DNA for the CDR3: TGTGCCAGCAGCCCGGGACAGGACACCGGGGAGCTGTTTTTT.

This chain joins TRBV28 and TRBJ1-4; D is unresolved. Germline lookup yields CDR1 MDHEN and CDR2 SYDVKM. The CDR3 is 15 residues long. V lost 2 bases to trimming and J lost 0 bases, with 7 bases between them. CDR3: CASSLAAATNEKLFF. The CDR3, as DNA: TGTGCCAGCAGTTTAGCGGCAGCAACTAATGAAAAACTGTTTTTT.

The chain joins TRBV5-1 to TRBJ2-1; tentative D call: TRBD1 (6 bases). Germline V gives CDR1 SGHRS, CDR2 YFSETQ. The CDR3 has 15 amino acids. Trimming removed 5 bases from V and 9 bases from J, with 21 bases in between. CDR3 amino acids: CASSYTGLAGREQFF. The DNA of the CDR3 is TGCGCCAGCAGTTACACAGGGCTCGCGGGCCGTGAGCAGTTCTTC. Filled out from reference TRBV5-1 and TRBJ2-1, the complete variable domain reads KAGVTQTPRYLIKTRGQQVTLSCSPISGHRSVSWYQQTPGQGLQFLFEYFSETQRNKGNFPGRFSGRQFSNSRSEMNVSTLELGDSALYLCASSYTGLAGREQFFGPGTRLTVL.

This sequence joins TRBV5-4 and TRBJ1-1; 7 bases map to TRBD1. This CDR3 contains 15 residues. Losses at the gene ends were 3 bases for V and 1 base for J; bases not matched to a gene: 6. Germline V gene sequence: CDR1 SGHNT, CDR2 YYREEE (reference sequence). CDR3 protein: CASSSRDSKNTEAFF. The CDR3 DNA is TGTGCCAGCAGCTCCCGGGACAGTAAGAACACTGAAGCTTTCTTT.

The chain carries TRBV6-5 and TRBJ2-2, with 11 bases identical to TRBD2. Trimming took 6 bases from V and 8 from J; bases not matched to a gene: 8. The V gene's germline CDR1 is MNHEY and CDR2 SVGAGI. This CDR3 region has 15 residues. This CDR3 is CASRTGLAGGGELFF. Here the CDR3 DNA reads TGTGCCAGCAGAACAGGACTAGCGGGCGGGGGGGAGCTGTTTTTT.